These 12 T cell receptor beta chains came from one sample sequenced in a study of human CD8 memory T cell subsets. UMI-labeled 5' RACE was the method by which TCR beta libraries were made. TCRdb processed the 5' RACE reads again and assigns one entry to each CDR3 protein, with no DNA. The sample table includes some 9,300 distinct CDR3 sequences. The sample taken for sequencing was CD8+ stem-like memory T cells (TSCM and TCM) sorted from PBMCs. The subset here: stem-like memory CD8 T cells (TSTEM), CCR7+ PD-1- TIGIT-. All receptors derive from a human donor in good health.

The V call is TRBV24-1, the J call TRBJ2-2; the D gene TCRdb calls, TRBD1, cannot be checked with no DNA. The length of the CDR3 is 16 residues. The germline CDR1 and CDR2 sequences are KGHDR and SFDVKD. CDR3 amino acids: CATSDLLTEPTGELFF.

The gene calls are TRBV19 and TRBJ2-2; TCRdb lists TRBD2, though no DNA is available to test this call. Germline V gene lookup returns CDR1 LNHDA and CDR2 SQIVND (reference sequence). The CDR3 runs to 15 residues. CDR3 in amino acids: CASSILGGSAGELFF.

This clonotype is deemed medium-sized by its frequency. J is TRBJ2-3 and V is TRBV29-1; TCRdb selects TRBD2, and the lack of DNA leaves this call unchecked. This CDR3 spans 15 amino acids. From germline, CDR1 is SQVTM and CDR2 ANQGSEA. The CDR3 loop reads CSVETTAGTTDTQYF.

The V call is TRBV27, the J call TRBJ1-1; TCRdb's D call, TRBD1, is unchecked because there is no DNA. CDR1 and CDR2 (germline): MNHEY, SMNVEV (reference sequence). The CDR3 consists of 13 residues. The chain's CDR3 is CASSSGMNTEAFF.

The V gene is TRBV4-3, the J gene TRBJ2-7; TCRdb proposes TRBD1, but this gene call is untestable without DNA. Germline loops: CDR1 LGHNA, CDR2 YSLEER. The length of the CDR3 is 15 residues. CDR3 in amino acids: CASSQDVGGGYEQYF.

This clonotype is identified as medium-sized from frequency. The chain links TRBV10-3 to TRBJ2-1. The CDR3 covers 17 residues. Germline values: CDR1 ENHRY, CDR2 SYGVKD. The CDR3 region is CAISESRYAGARQEQFF.

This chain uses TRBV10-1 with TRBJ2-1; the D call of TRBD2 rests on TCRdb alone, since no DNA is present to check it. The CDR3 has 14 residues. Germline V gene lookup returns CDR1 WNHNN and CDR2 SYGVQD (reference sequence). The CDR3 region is CASSGGVSYNEQFF.

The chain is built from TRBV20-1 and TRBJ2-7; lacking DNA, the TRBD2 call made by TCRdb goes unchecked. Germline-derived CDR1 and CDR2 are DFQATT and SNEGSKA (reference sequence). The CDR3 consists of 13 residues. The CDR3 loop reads CSAKGLAGYEQYF.

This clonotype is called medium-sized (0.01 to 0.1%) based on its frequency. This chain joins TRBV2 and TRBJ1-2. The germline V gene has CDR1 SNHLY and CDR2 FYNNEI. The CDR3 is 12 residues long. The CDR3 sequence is CATKIANYGYTF.

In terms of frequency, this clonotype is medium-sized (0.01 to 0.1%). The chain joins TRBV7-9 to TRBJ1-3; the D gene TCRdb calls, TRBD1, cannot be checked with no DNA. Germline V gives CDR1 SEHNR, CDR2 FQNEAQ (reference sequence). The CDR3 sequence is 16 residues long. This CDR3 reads CASRSPDSRSGNTIYF.

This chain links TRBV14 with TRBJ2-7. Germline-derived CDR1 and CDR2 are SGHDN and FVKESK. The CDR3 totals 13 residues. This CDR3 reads CASSDTLSYEQYF.

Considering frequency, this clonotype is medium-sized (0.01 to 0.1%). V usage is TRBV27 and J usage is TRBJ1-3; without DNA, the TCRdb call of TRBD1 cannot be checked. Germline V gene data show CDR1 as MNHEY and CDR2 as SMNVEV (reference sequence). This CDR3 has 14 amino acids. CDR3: CASSPRDRGNTIYF.